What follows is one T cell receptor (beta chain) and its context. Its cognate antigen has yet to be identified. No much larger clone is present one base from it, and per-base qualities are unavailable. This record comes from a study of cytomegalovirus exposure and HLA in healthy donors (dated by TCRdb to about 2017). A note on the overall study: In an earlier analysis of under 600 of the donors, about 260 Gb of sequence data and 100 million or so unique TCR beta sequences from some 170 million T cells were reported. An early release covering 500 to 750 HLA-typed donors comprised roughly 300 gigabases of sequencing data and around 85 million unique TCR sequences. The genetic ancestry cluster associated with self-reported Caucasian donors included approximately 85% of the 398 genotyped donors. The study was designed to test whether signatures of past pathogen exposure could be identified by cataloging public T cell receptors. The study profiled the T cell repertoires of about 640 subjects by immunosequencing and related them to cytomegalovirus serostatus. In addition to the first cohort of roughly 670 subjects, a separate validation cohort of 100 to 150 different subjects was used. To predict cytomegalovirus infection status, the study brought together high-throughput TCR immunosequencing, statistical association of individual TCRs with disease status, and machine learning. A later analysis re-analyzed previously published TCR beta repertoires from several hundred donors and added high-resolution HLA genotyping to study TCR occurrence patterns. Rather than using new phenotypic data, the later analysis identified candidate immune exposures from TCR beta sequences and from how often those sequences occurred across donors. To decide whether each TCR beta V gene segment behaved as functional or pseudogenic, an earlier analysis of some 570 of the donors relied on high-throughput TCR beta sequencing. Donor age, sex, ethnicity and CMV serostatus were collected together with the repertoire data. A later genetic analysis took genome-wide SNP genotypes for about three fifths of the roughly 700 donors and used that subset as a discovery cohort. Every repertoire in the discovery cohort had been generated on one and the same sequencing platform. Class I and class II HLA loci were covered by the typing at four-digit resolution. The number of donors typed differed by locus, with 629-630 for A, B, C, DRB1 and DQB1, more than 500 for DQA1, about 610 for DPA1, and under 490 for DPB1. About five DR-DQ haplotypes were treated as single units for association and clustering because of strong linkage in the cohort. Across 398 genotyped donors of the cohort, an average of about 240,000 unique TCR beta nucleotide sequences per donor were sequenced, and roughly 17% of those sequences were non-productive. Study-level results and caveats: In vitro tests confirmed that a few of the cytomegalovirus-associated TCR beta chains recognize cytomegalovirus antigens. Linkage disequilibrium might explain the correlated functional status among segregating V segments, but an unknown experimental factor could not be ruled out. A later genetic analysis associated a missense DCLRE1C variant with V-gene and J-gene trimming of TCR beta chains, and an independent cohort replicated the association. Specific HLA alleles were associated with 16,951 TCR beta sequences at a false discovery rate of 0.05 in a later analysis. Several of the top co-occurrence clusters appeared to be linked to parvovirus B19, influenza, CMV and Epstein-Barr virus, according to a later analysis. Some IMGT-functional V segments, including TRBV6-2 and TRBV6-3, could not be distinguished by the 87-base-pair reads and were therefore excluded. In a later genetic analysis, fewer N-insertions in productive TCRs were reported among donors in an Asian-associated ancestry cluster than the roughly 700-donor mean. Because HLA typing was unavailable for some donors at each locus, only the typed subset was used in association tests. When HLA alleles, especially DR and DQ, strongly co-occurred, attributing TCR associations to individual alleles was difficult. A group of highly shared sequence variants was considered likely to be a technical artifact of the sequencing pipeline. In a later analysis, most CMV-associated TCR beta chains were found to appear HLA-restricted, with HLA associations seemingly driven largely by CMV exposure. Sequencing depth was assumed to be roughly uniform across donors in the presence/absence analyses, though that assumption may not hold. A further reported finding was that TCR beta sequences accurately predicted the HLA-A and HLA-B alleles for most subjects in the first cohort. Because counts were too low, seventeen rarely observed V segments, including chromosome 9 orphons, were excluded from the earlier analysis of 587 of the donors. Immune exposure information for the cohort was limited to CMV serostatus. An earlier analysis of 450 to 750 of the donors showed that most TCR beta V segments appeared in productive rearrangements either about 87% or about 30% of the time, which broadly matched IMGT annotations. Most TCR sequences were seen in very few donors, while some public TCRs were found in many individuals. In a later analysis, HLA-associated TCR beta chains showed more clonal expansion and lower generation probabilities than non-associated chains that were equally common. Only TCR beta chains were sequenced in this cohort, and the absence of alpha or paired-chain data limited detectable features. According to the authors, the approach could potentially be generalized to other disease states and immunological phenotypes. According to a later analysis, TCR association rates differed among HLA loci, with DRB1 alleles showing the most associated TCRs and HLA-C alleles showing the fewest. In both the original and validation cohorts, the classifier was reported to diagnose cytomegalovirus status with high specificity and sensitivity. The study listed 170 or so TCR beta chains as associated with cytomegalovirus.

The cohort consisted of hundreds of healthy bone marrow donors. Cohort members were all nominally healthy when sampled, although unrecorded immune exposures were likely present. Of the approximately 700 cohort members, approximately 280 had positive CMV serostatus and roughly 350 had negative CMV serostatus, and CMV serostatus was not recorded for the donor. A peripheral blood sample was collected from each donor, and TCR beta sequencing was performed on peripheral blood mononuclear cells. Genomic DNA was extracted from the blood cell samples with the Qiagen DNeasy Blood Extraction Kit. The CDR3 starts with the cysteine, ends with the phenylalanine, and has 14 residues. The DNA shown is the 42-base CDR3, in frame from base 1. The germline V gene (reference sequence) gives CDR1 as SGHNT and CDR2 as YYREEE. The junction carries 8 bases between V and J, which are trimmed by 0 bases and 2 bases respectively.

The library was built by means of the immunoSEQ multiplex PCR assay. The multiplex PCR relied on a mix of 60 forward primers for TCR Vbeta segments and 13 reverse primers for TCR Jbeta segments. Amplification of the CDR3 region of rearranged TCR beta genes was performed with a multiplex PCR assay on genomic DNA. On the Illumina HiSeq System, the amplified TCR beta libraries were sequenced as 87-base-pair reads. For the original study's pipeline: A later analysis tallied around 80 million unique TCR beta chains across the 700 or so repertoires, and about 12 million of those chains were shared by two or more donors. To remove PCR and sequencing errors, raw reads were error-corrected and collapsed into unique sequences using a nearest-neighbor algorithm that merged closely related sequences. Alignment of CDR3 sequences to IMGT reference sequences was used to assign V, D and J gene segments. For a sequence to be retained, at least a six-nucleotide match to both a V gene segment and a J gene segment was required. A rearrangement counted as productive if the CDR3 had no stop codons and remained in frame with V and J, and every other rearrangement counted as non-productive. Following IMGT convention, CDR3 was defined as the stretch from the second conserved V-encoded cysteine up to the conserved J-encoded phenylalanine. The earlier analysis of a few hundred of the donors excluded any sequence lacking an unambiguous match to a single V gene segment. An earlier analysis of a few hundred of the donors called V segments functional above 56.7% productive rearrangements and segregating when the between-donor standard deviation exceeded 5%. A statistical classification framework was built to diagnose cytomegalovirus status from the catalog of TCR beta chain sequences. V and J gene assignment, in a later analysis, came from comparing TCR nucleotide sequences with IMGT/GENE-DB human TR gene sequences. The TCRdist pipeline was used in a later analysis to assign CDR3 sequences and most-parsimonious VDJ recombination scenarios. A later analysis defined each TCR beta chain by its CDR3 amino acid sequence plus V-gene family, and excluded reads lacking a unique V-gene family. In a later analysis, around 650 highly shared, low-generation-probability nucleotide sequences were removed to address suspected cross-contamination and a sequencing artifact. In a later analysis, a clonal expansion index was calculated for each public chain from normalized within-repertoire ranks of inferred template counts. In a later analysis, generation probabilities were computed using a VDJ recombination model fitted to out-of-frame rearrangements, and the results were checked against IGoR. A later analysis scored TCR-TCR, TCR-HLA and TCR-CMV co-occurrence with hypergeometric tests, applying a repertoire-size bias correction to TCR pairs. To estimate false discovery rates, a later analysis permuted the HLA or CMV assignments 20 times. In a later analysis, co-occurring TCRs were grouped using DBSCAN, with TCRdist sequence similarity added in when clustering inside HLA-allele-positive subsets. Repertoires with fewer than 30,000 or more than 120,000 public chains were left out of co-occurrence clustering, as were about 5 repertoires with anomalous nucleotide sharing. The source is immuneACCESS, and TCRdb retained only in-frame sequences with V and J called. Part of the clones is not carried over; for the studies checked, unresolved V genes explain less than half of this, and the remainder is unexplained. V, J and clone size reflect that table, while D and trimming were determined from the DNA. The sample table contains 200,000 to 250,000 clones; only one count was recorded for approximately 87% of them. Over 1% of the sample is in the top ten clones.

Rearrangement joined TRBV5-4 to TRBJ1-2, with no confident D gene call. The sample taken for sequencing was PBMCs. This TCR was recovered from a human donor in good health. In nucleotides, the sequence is TGTGCCAGCAGCTTGGTAGCCGGAAACTATGGCTACACCTTC. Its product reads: CASSLVAGNYGYTF. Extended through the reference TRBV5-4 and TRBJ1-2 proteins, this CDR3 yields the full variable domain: ETGVTQSPTHLIKTRGQQVTLRCSSQSGHNTVSWYQQALGQGPQFIFQYYREEENGRGNFPPRFSGLQFPNYSSELNVNALELDDSALYLCASSLVAGNYGYTFGSGTRLTVV.